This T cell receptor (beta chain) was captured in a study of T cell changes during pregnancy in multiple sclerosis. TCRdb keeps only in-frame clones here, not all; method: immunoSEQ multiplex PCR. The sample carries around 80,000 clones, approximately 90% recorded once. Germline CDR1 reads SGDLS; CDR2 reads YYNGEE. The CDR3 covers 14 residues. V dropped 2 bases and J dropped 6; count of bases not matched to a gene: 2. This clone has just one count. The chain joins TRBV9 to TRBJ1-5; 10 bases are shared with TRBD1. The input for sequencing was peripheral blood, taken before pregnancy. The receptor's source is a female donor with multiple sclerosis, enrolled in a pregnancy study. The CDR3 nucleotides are TGTGCCAGCAGCGTCGGACAGGGGGGTCAGCCCCAGCATTTT. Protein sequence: CASSVGQGGQPQHF.